These 17 T cell receptor beta chains were sequenced from one sample in a study of blood T cell repertoires in COVID-19. The data were produced by immunoSEQ multiplex PCR, yet TCRdb's version contains in-frame clones alone and is incomplete. The table includes under 250,000 clones, roughly 85% detected once. Sequenced input: peripheral blood. The receptors here all came from a man aged 45-65 years with COVID-19, enrolled during active disease.

The rearrangement joins TRBV5-1 to TRBJ1-4; 7 bases are a match to TRBD1. The V gene end was trimmed by 3 bases and the J gene end by 0 bases; junction bases not matched to a gene: 11. The CDR3 length is 18 residues. CDR1 SGHRS and CDR2 YFSETQ come from the germline V gene. CDR3 amino acids: CASSWGRGQTATNEKLFF. The CDR3 nucleotides are TGCGCCAGCAGCTGGGGGCGGGGACAGACTGCAACTAATGAAAAACTGTTTTTT. Filled out from reference TRBV5-1 and TRBJ1-4, the complete variable domain reads KAGVTQTPRYLIKTRGQQVTLSCSPISGHRSVSWYQQTPGQGLQFLFEYFSETQRNKGNFPGRFSGRQFSNSRSEMNVSTLELGDSALYLCASSWGRGQTATNEKLFFGSGTQLSVL.

This clone was found once. The chain links TRBV4-3 to TRBJ1-6, with D uncertain. The germline CDR1 and CDR2 sequences are LGHNA and YSLEER. V lost 0 bases and J 9 bases, leaving 18 bases between the germline ends. The CDR3 loop spans 17 amino acids. The CDR3 DNA is TGCGCCAGCAGCCAAGATTGGGCAGGAATAATTGTTTCACCCCTCCACTTT. Its translation: CASSQDWAGIIVSPLHF.

The count of this clone is one. The rearrangement uses TRBV5-1 and TRBJ2-7; possible D gene TRBD2, 6 bases. Germline loops: CDR1 SGHRS, CDR2 YFSETQ. The ends were cut back, 4 bases at V and 6 bases at J, with 11 bases in the middle. The CDR3 sequence is 12 residues long. CDR3 sequence: CASSPRDSEQYF. Here the CDR3 DNA reads TGCGCCAGCAGCCCCCGGGACTCCGAGCAGTACTTC.

The chain couples TRBV19 to TRBJ2-7; 9 bases are a match to TRBD1. CDR3 length equals 15 residues. V lost 4 bases to trimming and J lost 3 bases; unmatched junction nucleotides: 7. Germline lookup yields CDR1 LNHDA and CDR2 SQIVND (reference sequence). CDR3 sequence reads: CASSKPGQGVYEQYF. As DNA, the CDR3 is TGTGCCAGTAGTAAGCCGGGACAGGGCGTCTACGAGCAGTACTTC.

The chain uses TRBV4-1 and TRBJ2-1, with 12 bases that match TRBD2. The length of the CDR3 is 17 residues. V shed 0 bases, J shed 7 bases, and the junction held 7 bases outside the gene matches. Germline CDR1 and CDR2: MGHRA and YSYEKL. CDR3 amino acids: CASSQDHLAGGPNEQFF. The CDR3 coding sequence is TGCGCCAGCAGCCAAGATCATCTAGCGGGGGGGCCGAATGAGCAGTTCTTC.

V and J are TRBV2 and TRBJ2-1; 7 positions agree with TRBD1. Losses at the gene ends were 8 bases for V and 5 bases for J; bases not matched to a gene: 9. The germline V gene has CDR1 SNHLY and CDR2 FYNNEI. The CDR3 has 14 residues. This chain's CDR3 is CASGGRTGNNEQFF. The DNA of the CDR3 is TGTGCCAGCGGGGGCAGGACAGGAAACAATGAGCAGTTCTTC.

V is TRBV7-6 and J is TRBJ1-6; D uncertain. V gave up 2 bases and J gave up 7 bases, with 9 bases separating them. The CDR3 spans 14 residues. Per the germline V gene, CDR1 is SGHVS and CDR2 is FNYEAQ. CDR3 bases: TGTGCCAGCAGCTTAATGGGCTTCAATTCACCCCTCCACTTT. This sequence encodes CASSLMGFNSPLHF. Looking up the rest from reference TRBV7-6 and TRBJ1-6 gives the full variable domain: GAGVSQSPRYKVTKRGQDVALRCDPISGHVSLYWYRQALGQGPEFLTYFNYEAQQDKSGLPNDRFSAERPEGSISTLTIQRTEQRDSAMYRCASSLMGFNSPLHFGNGTRLTVT.

The CDR3 coding sequence is TGTGCCAGCAGTAAAACAGGGTCGGACCAGCCCCAGCATTTT. Encoded protein: CASSKTGSDQPQHF. The chain employs TRBV6-5 and TRBJ1-5; tentative D call: TRBD1 (6 bases). With 5 bases removed from V and 7 bases from J, the gap between germline ends came to 15 bases. The CDR3 has 14 amino acids. The germline CDR1 and CDR2 sequences are MNHEY and SVGAGI.

This rearrangement joins TRBV10-3 to TRBJ1-1, with a weak D call TRBD1 (5 bases). The ends were cut back, 7 bases at V and 3 bases at J, with 15 bases in the middle. The CDR3 extends over 14 amino acids. The germline V gene has CDR1 ENHRY and CDR2 SYGVKD. The CDR3 DNA follows: TGTGCCATCACCCCAGGTAGGGGTGACACTGAAGCTTTCTTT. The encoded protein is CAITPGRGDTEAFF.

The V and J genes are TRBV7-9 and TRBJ1-1; no firm D call. CDR1 and CDR2 from the germline V gene are SEHNR and FQNEAQ (reference sequence). Trimming stripped 7 bases from V and 0 bases from J, with 15 bases between. The CDR3 spans 15 residues. CDR3 protein: CASNPPDKLNTEAFF. CDR3 coding DNA: TGTGCCAGCAACCCACCTGACAAATTGAACACTGAAGCTTTCTTT.

The rearrangement joins TRBV10-3 to TRBJ1-2, with TRBD1 identical over 12 bases. The germline V gene encodes CDR1 ENHRY and CDR2 SYGVKD. The CDR3 sequence is 15 residues long. V shed 4 bases, J shed 3 bases, and the junction held 3 bases outside the gene matches. The CDR3 sequence: CAISGGTGGHYGYTF. CDR3 bases: TGTGCCATCAGTGGGGGGACAGGGGGCCACTATGGCTACACCTTC.

This chain connects TRBV18 to TRBJ1-2, with D perhaps TRBD1 (6 bases). This CDR3 region has 16 residues. CDR1 is KGHSH, CDR2 LQKENI, per germline. Trimming stripped 3 bases from V and 4 bases from J, with 18 bases between. The CDR3, as DNA: TGTGCCAGCTCACCGATGCAGGGGAGTATAGGCTATGGCTACACCTTC. Encoded protein: CASSPMQGSIGYGYTF. The whole variable domain, filled in from reference TRBV18 and TRBJ1-2, reads NAGVMQNPRHLVRRRGQEARLRCSPMKGHSHVYWYRQLPEEGLKFMVYLQKENIIDESGMPKERFSAEFPKEGPSILRIQQVVRGDSAAYFCASSPMQGSIGYGYTFGSGTRLTVV.

The chain joins TRBV9 to TRBJ1-6, with 8 bases that match TRBD1. The CDR3 covers 16 residues. Germline trimming cut 0 bases from V and 11 bases from J; bases unmatched to any gene: 10. Looked up from germline, CDR1 is SGDLS and CDR2 is YYNGEE. In nucleotides, the CDR3 is TGTGCCAGCAGCGTAGACGACAGGGGAACAGGGCCACCCCTCCACTTT. It encodes CASSVDDRGTGPPLHF.

V is TRBV7-3 and J is TRBJ1-1, with D uncertain. The CDR3 consists of 14 residues. The V gene lost 2 bases and the J gene lost 6 bases, with 13 bases spanning the gap. Germline CDR1 and CDR2: SGHTA and FQGTGA. This CDR3 reads CASSLELAKSEAFF. In nucleotides, the CDR3 is TGTGCCAGCAGCTTAGAACTAGCGAAATCTGAAGCTTTCTTT.

The chain has TRBV5-1 and TRBJ2-1; 9 nucleotides agree with TRBD1. This CDR3 region has 15 residues. The junction had 6 bases not matched to a gene; V was cut back by 1 base and J by 7 bases. The germline CDR1 and CDR2 sequences are SGHRS and YFSETQ. Here the CDR3 DNA reads TGCGCCAGCAGCTTGACAGGGGGCGTGCAAAATGAGCAGTTCTTC. Translated, it gives CASSLTGGVQNEQFF.

V is TRBV10-3 and J is TRBJ2-7; TRBD1 matches at 10 bases. CDR3 length: 16 residues. The germline V gene has CDR1 ENHRY and CDR2 SYGVKD. V shed 3 bases, J shed 0 bases, and the junction held 5 bases outside the gene matches. The CDR3 sequence is CAISEGTGVSSYEQYF. In nucleotides, the CDR3 is TGTGCCATCAGTGAAGGGACAGGGGTAAGCTCCTACGAGCAGTACTTC.

This chain joins TRBV24-1 and TRBJ2-3, with unresolved D. This CDR3 has 16 residues. Germline CDR1 is KGHDR and CDR2 is SFDVKD. Trimming cost V 3 bases and J 5 bases, with 17 bases left between them. The CDR3 here is CATSDPRLSVKDTQYF. DNA of the CDR3: TGTGCCACCAGTGATCCCCGGTTAAGTGTGAAAGATACGCAGTATTTT.